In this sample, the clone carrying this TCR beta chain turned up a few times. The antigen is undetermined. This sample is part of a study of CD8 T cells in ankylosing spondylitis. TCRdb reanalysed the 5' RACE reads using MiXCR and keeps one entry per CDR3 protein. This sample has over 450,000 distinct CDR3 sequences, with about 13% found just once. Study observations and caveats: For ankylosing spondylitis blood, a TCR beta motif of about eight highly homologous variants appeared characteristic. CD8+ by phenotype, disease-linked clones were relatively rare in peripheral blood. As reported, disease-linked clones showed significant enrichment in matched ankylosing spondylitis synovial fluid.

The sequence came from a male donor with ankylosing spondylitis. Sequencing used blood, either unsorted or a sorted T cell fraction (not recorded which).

The CDR3 sequence is CASKGQGMSNQPQHF. The DNA of the CDR3 is TGCGCCAGCAAGGGACAGGGAATGAGCAATCAGCCCCAGCATTTT. The rearrangement uses TRBV10-2 and TRBJ1-5, with 9 bases lining up with TRBD1. The V gene's germline CDR1 is WSHSY and CDR2 SAAADI. The CDR3 is 15 amino acids. The V gene end was trimmed by 7 bases and the J gene end by 1 base; junction bases not matched to a gene: 5.